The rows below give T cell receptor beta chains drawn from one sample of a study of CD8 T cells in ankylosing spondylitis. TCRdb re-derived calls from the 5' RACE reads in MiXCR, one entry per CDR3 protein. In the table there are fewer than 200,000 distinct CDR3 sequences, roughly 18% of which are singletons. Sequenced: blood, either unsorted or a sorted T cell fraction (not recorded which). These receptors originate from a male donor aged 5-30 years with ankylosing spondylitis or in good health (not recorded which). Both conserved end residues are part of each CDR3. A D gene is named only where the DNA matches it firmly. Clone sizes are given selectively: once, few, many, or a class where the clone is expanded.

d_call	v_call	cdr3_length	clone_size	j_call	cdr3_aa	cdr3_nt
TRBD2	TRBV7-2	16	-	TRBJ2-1	CASSYSRTRAYNEQFF	TGTGCCAGCAGCTACAGCCGGACTAGGGCCTACAATGAGCAGTTCTTC
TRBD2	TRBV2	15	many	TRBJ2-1	CASSEGTSLTNEQFF	TGTGCCAGCAGTGAAGGGACTAGCCTTACAAATGAGCAGTTCTTC
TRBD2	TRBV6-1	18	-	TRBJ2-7	CASSEETTGLAGLYEQYF	TGTGCCAGCAGTGAAGAAACCACAGGACTAGCGGGACTCTACGAGCAGTACTTC
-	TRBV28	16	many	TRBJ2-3	CASSSRLSGNTDTQYF	TGTGCCAGCAGTTCCCGACTAAGCGGAAACACAGATACGCAGTATTTT
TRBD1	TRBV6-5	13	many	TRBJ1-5	CASSSGGDQPQHF	TGTGCCAGCAGTTCAGGGGGGGATCAGCCCCAGCATTTT
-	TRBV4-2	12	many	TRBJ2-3	CASSLFVDTQYF	TGTGCCAGCAGCCTCTTTGTGGATACGCAGTATTTT
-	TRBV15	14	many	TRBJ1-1	CATSGHRVFTEAFF	TGTGCCACCAGCGGCCACAGGGTCTTCACTGAAGCTTTCTTT
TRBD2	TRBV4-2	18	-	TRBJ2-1	CASSQGPSGSPSYNEQFF	TGTGCCAGCAGCCAAGGACCTAGCGGGAGTCCCTCCTACAATGAGCAGTTCTTC
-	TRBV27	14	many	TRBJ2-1	CASSPTGPPGEQFF	TGTGCCAGCAGTCCTACCGGACCTCCAGGGGAGCAGTTCTTC
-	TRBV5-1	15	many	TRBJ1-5	CASSPSWGGNQPQHF	TGCGCCAGCAGCCCCTCTTGGGGCGGCAATCAGCCCCAGCATTTT
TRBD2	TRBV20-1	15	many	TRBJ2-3	CSARDDGRAWDTQYF	TGCAGTGCTAGAGATGACGGGAGGGCCTGGGATACGCAGTATTTT
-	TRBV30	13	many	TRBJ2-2	CAWEFLGTGELFF	TGTGCCTGGGAGTTTCTGGGCACCGGGGAGCTGTTTTTT
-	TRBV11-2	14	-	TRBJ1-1	CASSLPSPGTEAFF	TGTGCCAGCAGCTTACCCTCACCGGGCACTGAAGCTTTCTTT
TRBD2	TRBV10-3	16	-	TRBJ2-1	CAIKVTGLAGSNEQFF	TGTGCCATCAAGGTTACGGGACTAGCGGGATCTAATGAGCAGTTCTTC
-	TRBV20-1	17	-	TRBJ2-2	CSARDSRGGTHTGELFF	TGCAGTGCTAGAGATTCCCGAGGAGGCACACACACCGGGGAGCTGTTTTTT
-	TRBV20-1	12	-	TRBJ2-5	CSAIRGQLTQYF	TGCAGTGCGATTAGGGGCCAGTTGACCCAGTACTTC
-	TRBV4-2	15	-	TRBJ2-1	CASSHQRDPDNEQFF	TGTGCCAGCAGCCACCAACGGGATCCGGACAATGAGCAGTTCTTC
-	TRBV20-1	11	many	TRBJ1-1	CSALGNTEAFF	TGCAGTGCTCTTGGGAACACTGAAGCTTTCTTT
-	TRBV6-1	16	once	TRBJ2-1	CASSTSGLAGVDEQFF	-
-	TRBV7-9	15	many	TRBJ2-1	CASSLSGGLYNEQFF	TGTGCCAGCAGCTTAAGTGGCGGACTCTACAATGAGCAGTTCTTC
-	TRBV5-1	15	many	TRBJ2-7	CASSLDEGGTYEQYF	TGCGCCAGCAGCTTGGATGAGGGTGGGACCTACGAGCAGTACTTC
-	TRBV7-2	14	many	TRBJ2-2	CASSLTRSTGELFF	TGTGCCAGCAGCCTCACTCGCTCCACCGGGGAGCTGTTTTTT
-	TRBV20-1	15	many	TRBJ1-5	CSASPSGIGNQPQHF	TGCAGTGCTAGTCCCAGTGGGATAGGCAATCAGCCCCAGCATTTT
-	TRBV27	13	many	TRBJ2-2	CASSLGVTGELFF	TGTGCCAGCAGTTTGGGGGTAACCGGGGAGCTGTTTTTT
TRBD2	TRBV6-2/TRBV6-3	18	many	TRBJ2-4	CASSSLRERGLAKNIQYF	TGTGCCAGCAGTTCTCTCCGGGAGCGGGGGCTAGCCAAAAACATTCAGTACTTC
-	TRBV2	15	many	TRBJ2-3	CASSVGRDETDTQYF	TGTGCCAGCAGTGTGGGCAGGGATGAGACAGATACGCAGTATTTT
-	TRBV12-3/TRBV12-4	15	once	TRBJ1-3	CASSLMELSGNTIYF	TGTGCCAGCAGTTTGATGGAGCTCTCTGGAAACACCATATATTTT
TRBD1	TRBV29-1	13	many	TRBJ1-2	CSARGTGTDGYTF	TGCAGCGCCCGAGGGACAGGGACTGATGGCTACACCTTC
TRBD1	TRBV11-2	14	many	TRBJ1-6	CASSFTGGRSPLHF	TGTGCCAGCAGCTTCACAGGGGGTCGATCACCCCTCCACTTT